What follows are 27 T cell receptor beta chains derived from one specimen sequenced in a study of T cells in Graves' hyperthyroidism and ophthalmopathy (dated by TCRdb to between 2018 and 2020). The method was multiplex PCR. TCRdb shows the sequencer as Illumina HiSeq 2000. The TCR beta CDR3 regions were amplified from the RNA transcripts. The first round of RT-PCR for the TCR CDR3 was performed with the HTBI primer set and the Qiagen OneStep RT-PCR kit. Starting from the raw public reads, TCRdb applied fastp trimming at Q25, assembled clones with MiXCR and retained in-frame beta chains. All rows with the same CDR3 protein become a single entry with the most common DNA and genes. Here the sample has 490,000 or so distinct CDR3 sequences; 20% to 25% occur a single time. 45% to 50% of the sample rests with the top ten. Sequencing input: blood. The receptors stem from an older woman with Graves' ophthalmopathy.

In regard to this clonotype: This clone may be a read error of a much larger clone one base away. The chain uses TRBV12-5 and TRBJ1-2; D unclear. Deletions cut 3 bases from V and 4 bases from J, with 3 bases between. Germline V gene sequence: CDR1 LGHNT, CDR2 FRNRAP. There are 11 residues in the CDR3. The CDR3 here is CASGFGYGYTF. CDR3 bases: TGTGCTAGTGGTTTCGGCTATGGCTACACCTTC.

This clonotype has a handful of counts. This chain connects TRBV27 to TRBJ2-1; TRBD2 aligns across 8 bases. Germline V gene data show CDR1 as MNHEY and CDR2 as SMNVEV (reference sequence). The J segment lost 4 bases and the V segment lost 2 bases, leaving 10 bases of the junction unmatched. The CDR3 is 17 residues long. The CDR3 DNA is TGTGCCAGCAGTTTAAGTTCGTCTAGCGGGTTTTACAATGAGCAGTTCTTC. This gives the protein CASSLSSSSGFYNEQFF.

This clonotype was seen many times. The CDR3 bases are TGTGCCAGCAGTTACTCGAGTAGCTCCTACAATGAGCAGTTCTTC. Its translation is CASSYSSSSYNEQFF. V usage is TRBV6-5 and J usage is TRBJ2-1; D gene ambiguous. CDR3 length equals 15 residues. The V end was cut by 0 bases, the J end by 0 bases, with 6 bases between. Germline values: CDR1 MNHEY, CDR2 SVGAGI.

This clonotype was counted ten times or more. V gene TRBV27 combines with J gene TRBJ2-7; no definite D call. Trimming shortened V by 4 bases and J by 2 bases, and 12 bases separated the two germline ends. This CDR3 region has 14 residues. From germline, CDR1 is MNHEY and CDR2 SMNVEV (reference sequence). CDR3 protein: CASSSLPSPYEQYF. CDR3 nucleotide sequence: TGTGCCAGCAGTTCCCTTCCATCCCCCTACGAGCAGTACTTC.

This clonotype was counted ten times or more. Germline and junction disagree at one end, which may indicate a read error. The V and J genes are TRBV5-1 and TRBJ1-2; TRBD1 matches 7 bases. Germline CDR1 reads SGHRS; CDR2 reads YFSETQ. CDR3 length equals 13 residues. The chain's CDR3 is CASSPDRDYGYTF. The CDR3 DNA reads TGTGCCAGCAGCCCCGACAGGGACTATGGCTACACCTTC.

CDR3 in DNA: TGTGCCAGCAGGATAGGGGGAGGAGGCTACACCTTC. It translates to CASRIGGGGYTF. The chain is built from TRBV28 and TRBJ1-2, with TRBD1 as a possible D gene (6 bases). Per the germline V gene, CDR1 is MDHEN and CDR2 is SYDVKM. The CDR3 has 12 amino acids. V dropped 6 bases and J dropped 8 bases, with 13 bases sitting between them.

The chain combines TRBV2 with TRBJ2-7; a weak D match, TRBD2 (7 bases). The germline V and J ends were trimmed by 3 bases and 2 bases, with 8 bases remaining between them. This CDR3 is built from 13 residues. CDR1 and CDR2 (germline): SNHLY, FYNNEI. CDR3: CASSEGGPYEQYF. The CDR3 DNA follows: TGTGCCAGCAGTGAGGGGGGGCCCTACGAGCAGTACTTC.

This clonotype was detected a few times. The CDR3 reads CASSLHGASTDTQYF. CDR3 nucleotide sequence: TGCGCCAGCAGCTTGCACGGGGCTAGCACAGATACGCAGTATTTT. The chain uses TRBV5-1 and TRBJ2-3; D may correspond to TRBD1 or TRBD2 (5 bases each). Per germline, CDR1 SGHRS and CDR2 YFSETQ. This CDR3 spans 15 amino acids. V lost 1 base, J lost 0 bases, and 9 bases lay in between.

This clonotype was found a few times. The CDR3 spells CSARSMADIKETQYF. In DNA form, the CDR3 reads TGCAGTGCTAGATCAATGGCGGATATAAAAGAGACCCAGTACTTC. The V call is TRBV20-1, the J call TRBJ2-5; the D is unclear. The V and J ends lost 2 bases and 3 bases respectively, with 16 bases between them. Germline CDR1 reads DFQATT; CDR2 reads SNEGSKA (reference sequence). CDR3 size: 15 residues.

The chain links TRBV5-1 to TRBJ2-3; 8 nucleotides line up with TRBD2. This CDR3 spans 15 amino acids. J gave up 2 bases and V 5 bases, and 7 bases lay outside the gene matches. Germline V gives CDR1 SGHRS, CDR2 YFSETQ. CDR3 DNA sequence: TGCGCCAGCAGTGATCCGACTAGCGCCACAGATACGCAGTATTTT. Protein product: CASSDPTSATDTQYF.

This chain connects TRBV7-8 to TRBJ1-3; maybe TRBD1 (5 bases). Trimming pared 5 bases from V and 3 bases from J, leaving 11 bases between. CDR3 length: 14 residues. Germline-derived CDR1 and CDR2 are SGHVS and FQNEAQ. CDR3 amino acids: CASSPSRGGNTIYF. The CDR3 coding sequence is TGTGCCAGCAGCCCCTCAAGGGGTGGAAACACCATATATTTT.

This clonotype appeared a few times. This chain joins TRBV14 and TRBJ1-2; D is ambiguous. V was shortened by 0 bases and J by 8 bases, with 7 bases between the two germline ends. Germline CDR1 is SGHDN and CDR2 is FVKESK. CDR3 length equals 12 residues. This CDR3 is CASSQERVGYTF. DNA for the CDR3: TGTGCCAGCAGCCAAGAAAGGGTGGGCTACACCTTC.

The sample holds many counts of this clonotype. The CDR3: CASLLGRETQYF. The CDR3 DNA is TGTGCCAGCCTTTTGGGGCGAGAGACCCAGTACTTC. V gene TRBV2 combines with J gene TRBJ2-5, with D maybe TRBD1 (5 bases). The V end was cut by 8 bases, the J end by 4 bases, with 11 bases between. The CDR3 has 12 amino acids. Germline lookup yields CDR1 SNHLY and CDR2 FYNNEI.

This clonotype was counted only a few times. The gene calls are TRBV7-3 and TRBJ2-1; perhaps TRBD1 as D (6 bases). This CDR3 has 15 amino acids. Germline CDR1 SGHTA, CDR2 FQGTGA. Trimming took 1 base from V and 6 from J, leaving 13 bases between them. The CDR3 is CASSLKQGMVNEQFF. CDR3 in DNA: TGTGCCAGCAGCTTAAAACAGGGAATGGTCAATGAGCAGTTCTTC.

Points on this clonotype: A much larger clone lies one base from this, so it may be a read error. The chain combines TRBV7-9 with TRBJ1-6; tentative D call: TRBD1 (6 bases). The CDR3 loop spans 16 amino acids. Germline values: CDR1 SEHNR, CDR2 FQNEAQ (reference sequence). For the CDR3, the DNA is TGTGCCAGCAACTTATGGGGAGCAGGGGTTGAGGAACCCCTCCACTTT. Its protein product is CASNLWGAGVEEPLHF.

In this sample, this clonotype turned up many times. The rearrangement joins TRBV12-3 or TRBV12-4 to TRBJ2-2; the match to TRBD2 covers 10 bases. CDR3 size: 16 residues. The junction had 6 bases not matched to a gene; V was cut back by 3 bases and J by 5 bases. This CDR3 is CASSLLAGDATGELFF. CDR3 in DNA: TGTGCCAGCAGTTTGCTAGCGGGAGACGCTACCGGGGAGCTGTTTTTT.

This clonotype was found a few times. The rearrangement uses TRBV27 and TRBJ2-2; 14 bases map to TRBD2. Germline CDR1 and CDR2: MNHEY and SMNVEV (reference sequence). The CDR3 has 18 amino acids. Germline trimming cut 11 bases from V and 1 base from J; bases unmatched to any gene: 12. The CDR3 sequence: CARTEGLAGVENTGELFF. CDR3 coding DNA: TGTGCCCGCACCGAGGGACTAGCGGGAGTGGAGAACACCGGGGAGCTGTTTTTT.

This clonotype has just a few counts. This sequence joins TRBV4-1 and TRBJ2-7; maybe TRBD1 (6 bases). The V end was cut by 1 base, the J end by 6 bases, with 13 bases between. In germline, CDR1 is MGHRA, CDR2 YSYEKL. The CDR3 consists of 14 residues. The chain's CDR3 is CASSQVTGPGEQYF. CDR3 sequence (DNA): TGCGCCAGCAGCCAAGTGACAGGTCCTGGCGAGCAGTACTTC.

This rearrangement joins TRBV11-3 to TRBJ2-5; D remains unclear. There are 15 residues in the CDR3. Trimming pared 1 base from V and 5 bases from J, leaving 14 bases between. Germline-derived CDR1 and CDR2 are SGHNT and YENEEA. This CDR3 is CASSLVGLVGETQYF. The CDR3 nucleotides read TGTGCCAGCAGCTTAGTAGGGCTAGTTGGCGAGACCCAGTACTTC.

This clonotype was seen a few times. This chain uses TRBV7-2 with TRBJ2-7, with 8 nucleotides matching TRBD2. J gave up 5 bases and V 3 bases, and 3 bases lay outside the gene matches. CDR1 is SGHTA and CDR2 is FQGNSA in the germline V gene. The CDR3 is 13 residues long. In DNA, the CDR3 is TGTGCCAGCAGCTTGCAGCGGGGGAACGAGCAGTACTTC. Its protein is CASSLQRGNEQYF.

The CDR3 protein is CASSQSLRDEKLFF. Written as DNA, the CDR3 is TGTGCCAGCAGCCAAAGTTTGAGGGATGAAAAACTGTTTTTT. The V gene is TRBV3-1, the J gene TRBJ1-4, with D uncertain. Trimming cost V 2 bases and J 6 bases, with 10 bases left between them. This CDR3 spans 14 amino acids. Germline lookup yields CDR1 LGHDT and CDR2 YNNKEL (reference sequence). The whole variable domain, filled in from reference TRBV3-1 and TRBJ1-4, reads DTAVSQTPKYLVTQMGNDKSIKCEQNLGHDTMYWYKQDSKKFLKIMFSYNNKELIINETVPNRFSPKSPDKAHLNLHINSLELGDSAVYFCASSQSLRDEKLFFGSGTQLSVL.

The CDR3 nucleotides are TGTGCCAGTAGTTCCACCGGGACAGGGGTTAATCAGCCCCAGCATTTT. Its protein is CASSSTGTGVNQPQHF. V gene TRBV19 combines with J gene TRBJ1-5, with 10 positions matching TRBD1. The CDR3 spans 16 residues. V shed 5 bases and J 4 bases; nucleotides not matched to a gene: 8. CDR1 and CDR2 (germline): LNHDA, SQIVND (reference sequence).

The chain is built from TRBV10-3 and TRBJ1-1; 8 bases align to TRBD1. Trimming cost V 7 bases and J 3 bases; bases outside gene matches: 7. Germline V gene data show CDR1 as ENHRY and CDR2 as SYGVKD. The CDR3 consists of 14 residues. The CDR3 DNA follows: TGTGCCATCAAGGGACAGGCCGGGGACACTGAAGCTTTCTTT. This translates into CAIKGQAGDTEAFF.

Points on this clonotype: One junction end does not reproduce the germline sequence, and a read error may be involved. V is TRBV3-1 and J is TRBJ1-1; no clear D gene. Germline V gene lookup returns CDR1 LGHDT and CDR2 YNNKEL (reference sequence). This CDR3 region has 14 residues. Written as DNA, the CDR3 is TGTGCCAGCAGCCAATTGTGGGGTGACACTGAAGCTCTCTTT. Translation gives CASSQLWGDTEALF.

The gene calls are TRBV19 and TRBJ2-1; 9 bases are shared with TRBD1. Germline CDR1 and CDR2: LNHDA and SQIVND (reference sequence). The CDR3 is made up of 16 amino acids. After removal of 3 bases from V and 8 bases from J, the junction contained 11 bases not matched to a gene. The CDR3 DNA reads as TGTGCCAGTAGTATTCTCCCGGGACAGGGAGCACATGAGCAGTTCTTC. As protein: CASSILPGQGAHEQFF.

This clonotype was counted a few times. V is TRBV9 and J is TRBJ1-2; a possible D gene is TRBD1 (5 bases). This CDR3 is 15 amino acids long. The V gene's germline CDR1 is SGDLS and CDR2 YYNGEE. Trimming took 3 bases from V and 5 from J, leaving 17 bases between them. The CDR3 is CASSAAWDGWYGYTF. The CDR3 DNA reads as TGTGCCAGCAGCGCGGCCTGGGACGGTTGGTATGGCTACACCTTC.

The genes are TRBV30 and TRBJ2-2; TRBD2 matches 12 bases. J was trimmed by 4 bases and V by 7 bases; bases with no gene match: 10. The CDR3 extends over 16 amino acids. In germline, CDR1 is GTSNPN, CDR2 SVGIG (reference sequence). DNA of the CDR3: TGTGCCTATATACTAGCGGGAGGAATCCTCACCGGGGAGCTGTTTTTT. Translation: CAYILAGGILTGELFF.